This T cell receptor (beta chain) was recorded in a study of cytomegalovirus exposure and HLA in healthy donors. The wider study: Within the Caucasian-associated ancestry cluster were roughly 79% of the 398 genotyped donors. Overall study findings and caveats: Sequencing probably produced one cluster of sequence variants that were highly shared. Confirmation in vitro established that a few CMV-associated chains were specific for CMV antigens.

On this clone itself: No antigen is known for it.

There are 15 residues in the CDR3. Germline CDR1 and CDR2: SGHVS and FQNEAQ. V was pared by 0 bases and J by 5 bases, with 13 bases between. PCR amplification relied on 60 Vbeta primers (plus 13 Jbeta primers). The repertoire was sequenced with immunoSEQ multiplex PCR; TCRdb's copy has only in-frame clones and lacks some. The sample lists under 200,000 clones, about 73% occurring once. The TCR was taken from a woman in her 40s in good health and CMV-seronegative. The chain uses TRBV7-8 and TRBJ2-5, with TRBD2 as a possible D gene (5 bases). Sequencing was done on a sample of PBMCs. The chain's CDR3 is CASSLAARARETQYF. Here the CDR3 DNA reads TGTGCCAGCAGCTTAGCTGCGCGGGCGCGGGAGACCCAGTACTTC.